This TCR beta chain was sequenced in a study of neurological immune-mediated disorders. Overall study findings and caveats: None of the CDR3 amino acid sequences of expanded clones recurred across subjects, suggesting private repertoires in all groups. The greatest TCR clonal expansion appeared in HTLV-1-associated myelopathy and the smallest, falling below healthy controls, in multiple sclerosis.

Time point here: longitudinal time-point 1 (baseline). Unsorted libraries were prepared from 2 million PBMCs held at -80 C. CDR1 is MDHEN and CDR2 is SYDVKM in the germline V gene. This CDR3 contains 18 residues. Trimming took 1 base from V and 2 from J, leaving 21 bases between them. This clonotype was detected ten times or more. What it binds is not known. The authors produced cDNA by 5'RACE using 10-nucleotide random UMIs. TCRdb re-analysed the 5' RACE reads in MiXCR, keeping a single row per CDR3 protein. The sample yields some 71,000 distinct CDR3 sequences, approximately 10% seen once. Source material: PBMCs. This rearrangement joins TRBV28 to TRBJ2-7, with D tentatively TRBD2 (7 bases). The sequence was obtained from a man aged 30-40 years in good health. This CDR3 reads CASSLYRVGGGRPYEQYF. For the CDR3, the DNA is TGTGCCAGCAGTTTATATCGCGTAGGCGGGGGCAGACCCTACGAGCAGTACTTC.